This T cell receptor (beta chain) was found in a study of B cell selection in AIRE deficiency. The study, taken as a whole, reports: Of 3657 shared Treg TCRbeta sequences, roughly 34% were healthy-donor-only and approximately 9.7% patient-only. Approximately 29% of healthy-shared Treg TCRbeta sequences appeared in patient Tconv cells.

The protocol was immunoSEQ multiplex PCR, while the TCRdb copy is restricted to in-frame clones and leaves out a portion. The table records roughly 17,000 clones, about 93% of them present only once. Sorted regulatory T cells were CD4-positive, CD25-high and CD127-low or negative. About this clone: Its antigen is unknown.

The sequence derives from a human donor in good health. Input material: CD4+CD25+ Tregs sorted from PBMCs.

The CDR3 region has the DNA TGTGCCAGCAGTTTAATCCAGGGGACGTACTACTATAGCAATCAGCCCCAGCATTTT. It translates to CASSLIQGTYYYSNQPQHF. This rearrangement joins TRBV28 to TRBJ1-5; D possibly corresponds to TRBD1 (6 bases). The CDR3 runs to 19 residues. V was shortened by 2 bases and J by 0 bases, with 20 bases between the two germline ends. Germline V gene sequence: CDR1 MDHEN, CDR2 SYDVKM.